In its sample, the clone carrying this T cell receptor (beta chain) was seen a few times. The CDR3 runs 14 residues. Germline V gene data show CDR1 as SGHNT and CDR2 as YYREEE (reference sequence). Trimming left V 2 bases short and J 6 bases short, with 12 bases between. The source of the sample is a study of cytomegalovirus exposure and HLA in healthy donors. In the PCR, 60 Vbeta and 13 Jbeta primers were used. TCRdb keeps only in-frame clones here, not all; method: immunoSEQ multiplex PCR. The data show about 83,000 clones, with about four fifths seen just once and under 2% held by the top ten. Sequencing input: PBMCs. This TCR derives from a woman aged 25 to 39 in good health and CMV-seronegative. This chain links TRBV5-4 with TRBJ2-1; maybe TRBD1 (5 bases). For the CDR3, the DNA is TGTGCCAGCAGCTTAGGTCAGGGCTTCAATGAGCAGTTCTTC. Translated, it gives CASSLGQGFNEQFF.